A single sample gave rise to the 11 T cell receptor beta chains below, sequenced in a study of blood T cell repertoires in COVID-19. Here immunoSEQ multiplex PCR was the method, and the copy in TCRdb shows in-frame clones only, minus some. Of about 160,000 clones in the sample, approximately 82% were seen once. Input material: peripheral blood. These receptor sequences come from a woman older than 75 with acute or convalescent COVID-19.

For the CDR3, the DNA is TGTGCCAGCAGCCCATTAAGTGCCAGGGGCACTGAAGCTTTCTTT. This codes for CASSPLSARGTEAFF. The chain employs TRBV7-6 and TRBJ1-1; tentative D call: TRBD1 (6 bases). The germline gives CDR1 SGHVS, CDR2 FNYEAQ. Between the trimmed V and J ends, which lost 5 bases and 4 bases, there was a span of 17 bases. There are 15 residues in the CDR3.

The chain uses TRBV27 and TRBJ2-7; 9 bases align to TRBD2. CDR1 and CDR2 from the germline V gene are MNHEY and SMNVEV (reference sequence). The CDR3 runs 16 residues. V was clipped by 3 bases and J by 3 bases; unmatched bases: 9. The CDR3, as DNA: TGTGCCAGCAGTTTCCTACCGGGACTAGCAGGCTACGAGCAGTACTTC. Translated, it gives CASSFLPGLAGYEQYF.

Details on this clone: This sample includes further DNA sequences coding for the same CDR3. The CDR3 nucleotides are TGTGCCAGCAGGTCGGGACTAGCGGGAACCGGGGAGCTGTTTTTT. Encoded protein: CASRSGLAGTGELFF. The chain recombines TRBV11-2 with TRBJ2-2; 13 bases match TRBD2. J was trimmed by 5 bases and V by 6 bases; bases with no gene match: 3. CDR1 is SGHAT, CDR2 FQNNGV, per germline. This CDR3 is 15 amino acids long. The full variable domain, its missing parts supplied by reference TRBV11-2 and TRBJ2-2, is EAGVAQSPRYKIIEKRQSVAFWCNPISGHATLYWYQQILGQGPKLLIQFQNNGVVDDSQLPKDRFSAERLKGVDSTLKIQPAKLEDSAVYLCASRSGLAGTGELFFGEGSRLTVL.

This chain connects TRBV5-1 to TRBJ1-1; D is perhaps TRBD1 (5 bases). The CDR3 sequence is 15 residues long. The V gene lost 0 bases and the J gene lost 1 base, with 10 bases spanning the gap. Germline CDR1 SGHRS, CDR2 YFSETQ. CDR3: CASSLGQGWNTEAFF. CDR3 in DNA: TGCGCCAGCAGCTTGGGCCAGGGCTGGAACACTGAAGCTTTCTTT.

The rearrangement uses TRBV5-1 and TRBJ2-5; no reliable D call. Germline V lookup: CDR1 SGHRS, CDR2 YFSETQ. The CDR3 totals 12 residues. V gave up 4 bases and J gave up 3 bases, with 7 bases separating them. CDR3 sequence: CASSELKETQYF. As DNA, the CDR3 is TGCGCCAGCAGCGAGCTTAAAGAGACCCAGTACTTC.

The chain recombines TRBV7-2 with TRBJ1-2; D is possibly TRBD1 (5 bases). The length of the CDR3 is 14 residues. The germline V gene encodes CDR1 SGHTA and CDR2 FQGNSA. Trimming shortened V by 2 bases and J by 0 bases, and 7 bases separated the two germline ends. The CDR3 loop reads CASSLTGTNYGYTF. CDR3 coding DNA: TGTGCCAGCAGCTTAACAGGAACTAACTATGGCTACACCTTC.

The CDR3 bases are TGTGCCAGCAGGGCTAGGGAGGGAGATGGGGCCAACGTCCTGACTTTC. Translation gives CASRAREGDGANVLTF. The V call is TRBV2, the J call TRBJ2-6; TRBD2 aligns across 7 bases. Germline V gives CDR1 SNHLY, CDR2 FYNNEI. This CDR3 contains 16 residues. With 6 bases clipped from V and 3 bases from J, the junction kept 8 bases outside the gene matches.

J is TRBJ2-1 and V is TRBV30; 11 positions agree with TRBD2. The CDR3 contains 14 residues. V lost 8 bases and J lost 7; bases outside the gene matches: 10. In germline, CDR1 is GTSNPN, CDR2 SVGIG (reference sequence). The CDR3 nucleotides read TGTGCCGCGAACCCTAGCGGGAGGCCTAATGAGCAGTTCTTC. It encodes CAANPSGRPNEQFF.

V usage is TRBV12-3 or TRBV12-4 and J usage is TRBJ1-2; no firm D call. The germline V and J ends were trimmed by 5 bases and 8 bases, with 12 bases remaining between them. The length of the CDR3 is 12 residues. The CDR3 here is CASSLTARGYTF. CDR3 nucleotide sequence: TGTGCCAGCAGTCTAACAGCACGGGGCTACACCTTC.

The CDR3 loop is CASSPRDRHNSPLHF. DNA of the CDR3: TGTGCCAGCAGTCCACGGGACAGGCATAATTCACCCCTCCACTTT. V usage is TRBV6-2 or TRBV6-3 and J usage is TRBJ1-6, with TRBD1 identical over 8 bases. Germline assignment: CDR1 MNHEY and CDR2 SVGEGT. V lost 5 bases to trimming and J lost 5 bases; unmatched junction nucleotides: 5. The CDR3 sequence is 15 residues long.

V is TRBV3-1 (or the pseudogene TRBV3-2) and J is TRBJ2-3; TRBD1 matches at 7 bases. The V gene end was trimmed by 4 bases and the J gene end by 4 bases; junction bases not matched to a gene: 5. Germline CDR1 LGHDT, CDR2 YNNKEL (reference sequence). The CDR3 sequence is 14 residues long. As DNA, the CDR3 is TGTGCCAGCAGCCCTTACACAGGGGCAGATACGCAGTATTTT. Amino acid sequence: CASSPYTGADTQYF.